One and the same sample provided the 19 T cell receptor beta chains below, sequenced in a study of T cell repertoires in cytomegalovirus infection (dated by TCRdb to about 2019). The sequencer listed for this sample is Illumina HiSeq 1500. The public reads were reanalyzed by TCRdb: fastp trimming at Q25, MiXCR alignment, in-frame beta chains only. CDR3 protein sequences are deduplicated, and each keeps its most common genes and DNA. Here the sample has about 600,000 distinct CDR3 sequences; roughly a quarter occur a single time. The leading ten clones occupy approximately 8% of the sample. Sequencing was done on a sample of CD8+ T cells from PBMCs. The receptor source for this set is a human donor in good health (CMV status not recorded). Some clones in this sample may be carry-over from other donors' samples.

This clonotype was found many times. The chain joins TRBV2 to TRBJ2-1; D not certain. The germline gives CDR1 SNHLY, CDR2 FYNNEI. Trimming took off 3 bases at V and 0 bases at J, with 18 bases between the two ends. This CDR3 has 18 residues. The CDR3 protein is CASSEHDGTLSSYNEQFF. The CDR3 coding sequence is TGTGCCAGCAGTGAGCACGACGGAACCTTAAGCTCCTACAATGAGCAGTTCTTC.

The rearrangement joins TRBV20-1 to TRBJ2-7; D remains ambiguous. The CDR3 is made up of 11 amino acids. Trimming took 2 bases from V and 2 from J, leaving 4 bases between them. CDR1 is DFQATT and CDR2 is SNEGSKA in the germline V gene (reference sequence). The CDR3 nucleotides read TGCAGTGCTAGACTAGCCTACGAGCAGTACTTC. Its translation is CSARLAYEQYF.

In its sample, this clonotype was seen a few times. The chain has TRBV20-1 and TRBJ2-1; 9 positions match TRBD1. Germline assignment: CDR1 DFQATT and CDR2 SNEGSKA (reference sequence). Trimming at V came to 0 bases and at J to 4 bases, leaving 7 bases not matched to a gene. CDR3 length: 16 residues. The DNA of the CDR3 is TGCAGTGCTAGAGATGTTAGGGGACAGGGATACAATGAGCAGTTCTTC. This gives the protein CSARDVRGQGYNEQFF.

The genes are TRBV18 and TRBJ2-7; 12 bases are a match to TRBD2. The V gene's germline CDR1 is KGHSH and CDR2 LQKENI. V trimming: 6 bases; J trimming: 7 bases; junction bases outside the gene matches: 13. The CDR3 loop spans 16 amino acids. The CDR3 nucleotides read TGTGCCAGCTCGCTCTCCCCTAGCGGGGGGGCCCGGGAGCAGTACGTC. This gives the protein CASSLSPSGGAREQYV.

There are a few counts of this clonotype. The genes are TRBV28 and TRBJ2-3; D is uncertain. V lost 5 bases and J lost 0, with 9 bases in between. There are 14 residues in the CDR3. Germline CDR1 MDHEN, CDR2 SYDVKM. The CDR3 sequence is CASSLQSSTDTQYF. For the CDR3, the DNA is TGTGCCAGCAGTCTCCAGAGCAGCACAGATACGCAGTATTTT.

The chain carries TRBV3-1 and TRBJ2-5; no firm D call. The CDR3 has 15 amino acids. The V gene's germline CDR1 is LGHDT and CDR2 YNNKEL (reference sequence). V was cut by 3 bases and J by 2 bases, with 13 bases left in between. The CDR3 DNA sequence: TGTGCCAGCAGCCATAAGTGGGCCCTGCAAGAGACCCAGTACTTC. Amino acids: CASSHKWALQETQYF.

This clonotype appeared many times. CDR3: CASSDRGTDTQYF. The DNA for the CDR3 is TGTGCCAGCAGTGACCGGGGCACAGATACGCAGTATTTT. The V call is TRBV27, the J call TRBJ2-3; D gene unclear. With 5 bases removed from V and 1 base from J, the gap between germline ends came to 7 bases. CDR1 is MNHEY, CDR2 SMNVEV, per germline (reference sequence). The CDR3 length is 13 residues.

Concerning this clonotype: This sequence may be a read error, since a much larger clone differs from it by one base. The V call is TRBV27, the J call TRBJ1-5; a weak D match, TRBD1 (6 bases). The V gene's germline CDR1 is MNHEY and CDR2 SMNVEV (reference sequence). The CDR3 has 14 residues. Here the CDR3 DNA reads TGTGTCAGCAGTTGGACGGGACACAATCAGCCCCAGCATTTT. Translating it yields CVSSWTGHNQPQHF.

Here the CDR3 reads CASDGTGLPNEQFF. In nucleotides, the CDR3 is TGTGCCAGCGATGGAACGGGGCTACCCAATGAGCAGTTCTTC. The chain has TRBV28 and TRBJ2-1; D may correspond to TRBD1 or TRBD2 (5 bases each). Germline CDR1 MDHEN, CDR2 SYDVKM. The CDR3 loop spans 14 amino acids. Trimming shortened V by 8 bases and J by 6 bases, and 17 bases separated the two germline ends.

This chain links TRBV4-1 with TRBJ2-1, with D unresolved. V lost 5 bases, J lost 8 bases, and 10 bases lay in between. This CDR3 is 12 amino acids long. The germline V gene encodes CDR1 MGHRA and CDR2 YSYEKL. The CDR3, as DNA: TGCGCCAGCAGCTATCAGACGGATGAGCAGTTCTTC. Translating gives CASSYQTDEQFF.

This clonotype was seen more than once but under ten times. The genes are TRBV27 and TRBJ2-1; D possibly corresponds to TRBD2 (6 bases). From germline, CDR1 is MNHEY and CDR2 SMNVEV (reference sequence). V lost 5 bases and J 2 bases, leaving 25 bases between the germline ends. There are 19 residues in the CDR3. CDR3 residues: CASSPGDPSFLSTYNEQFF. In DNA form, the CDR3 reads TGTGCCAGCAGTCCGGGGGATCCGAGTTTTTTATCCACCTACAATGAGCAGTTCTTC.

This clonotype was seen just once. The chain joins TRBV7-2 to TRBJ2-5; the D is unclear. The CDR3 has 14 amino acids. CDR1 and CDR2 (germline): SGHTA, FQGNSA. V lost 10 bases, J lost 0 bases, and 15 bases lay in between. CDR3 loop: CANSPTRNQETQYF. In nucleotides, the CDR3 is TGTGCCAACAGTCCCACCAGGAACCAAGAGACCCAGTACTTC.

This clonotype showed up many times. This rearrangement joins TRBV7-6 to TRBJ1-1; possible D gene TRBD1, 5 bases. The CDR3 extends over 15 amino acids. V dropped 1 base and J dropped 3 bases, with 12 bases sitting between them. Germline V gene data show CDR1 as SGHVS and CDR2 as FNYEAQ. In DNA form, the CDR3 reads TGTGCCAGCAGCTTAGGGGGCGGTGGAGACACTGAAGCTTTCTTT. This translates into CASSLGGGGDTEAFF.

This clonotype was seen a few times. The CDR3 loop is CASSTHRGLSSTDTQYF. CDR3 sequence (DNA): TGTGCCAGCAGCACCCACAGGGGTCTATCTAGCACAGATACGCAGTATTTT. The chain has TRBV11-2 and TRBJ2-3; 7 nucleotides agree with TRBD1. Germline CDR1 reads SGHAT; CDR2 reads FQNNGV. CDR3 length equals 17 residues. J gave up 0 bases and V 5 bases, and 11 bases lay outside the gene matches.

The chain couples TRBV27 to TRBJ2-3; 7 bases align to TRBD1. The CDR3 has 16 amino acids. The germline CDR1 and CDR2 sequences are MNHEY and SMNVEV (reference sequence). V dropped 6 bases and J dropped 2; count of bases not matched to a gene: 11. The CDR3 bases are TGTGCCAGCAGGCCCCTCCGGGACAGCTACACAGATACGCAGTATTTT. This gives the protein CASRPLRDSYTDTQYF.

This clonotype was detected only a few times. The V call is TRBV12-3 or TRBV12-4, the J call TRBJ2-3; the D is unclear. The CDR3 extends over 14 amino acids. Trimming took 4 bases from V and 2 from J, leaving 10 bases between them. CDR3 coding DNA: TGTGCCAGCAGTTCGCGGCTTCTCACAGATACGCAGTATTTT. It translates to CASSSRLLTDTQYF.

V and J are TRBV6-1 and TRBJ2-7; D uncertain. The CDR3 is 14 amino acids. Between the trimmed V and J ends, which lost 6 bases and 2 bases, there was a span of 14 bases. Germline V gene lookup returns CDR1 MNHNS and CDR2 SASEGT. CDR3 DNA sequence: TGTGCCAGCAGCAAATTCCGACATGCCTACGAGCAGTACTTC. Translated, it gives CASSKFRHAYEQYF.

A few counts support this clonotype. The rearrangement joins TRBV12-3 or TRBV12-4 to TRBJ1-5; D call uncertain. The germline V and J ends were trimmed by 10 bases and 0 bases, with 13 bases remaining between them. CDR3 length: 14 amino acids. This CDR3 reads CANSLQFSNQPQHF. CDR3 bases: TGTGCCAACAGCCTACAGTTTAGCAATCAGCCCCAGCATTTT.

In its sample, this clonotype was seen many times. The chain joins TRBV12-3 or TRBV12-4 to TRBJ1-5; D possibly corresponds to TRBD1 (6 bases). V was cut by 8 bases and J by 5 bases, with 13 bases left in between. The CDR3 consists of 13 residues. The CDR3 loop is CASLTGTYQPQHF. CDR3 nucleotides: TGTGCCAGCCTCACAGGGACGTATCAGCCCCAGCATTTT.